The 17 T cell receptor beta chains given below trace back to one sample, sequenced in a study of T cells after posttransplantation cyclophosphamide. The method was immunoSEQ multiplex PCR; TCRdb's version includes in-frame clones alone and lacks a portion of them. The table includes some 22,000 clones, about 82% detected once. Sequencing was carried out using PBMCs. The receptors stem from a woman aged 55-69 years with a blood cancer, CMV-positive, and with a related stem cell donor.

The V call is TRBV19, the J call TRBJ2-5; D remains ambiguous. This CDR3 spans 12 amino acids. The V gene's germline CDR1 is LNHDA and CDR2 SQIVND (reference sequence). Trimming stripped 6 bases from V and 2 bases from J, with 7 bases between. The DNA of the CDR3 is TGTGCCAGTAGCGACATTCAAGAGACCCAGTACTTC. It yields the protein CASSDIQETQYF.

This clone has just one count. The genes are TRBV7-9 and TRBJ2-7, with TRBD2 identical over 13 bases. J gave up 4 bases and V 2 bases, and 8 bases lay outside the gene matches. CDR1 SEHNR and CDR2 FQNEAQ come from the germline V gene (reference sequence). This CDR3 comprises 17 residues. DNA of the CDR3: TGTGCCAGCAGCTTATTTAGTCAACTAGCGGGAGGGTACGAGCAGTACTTC. Encoded protein: CASSLFSQLAGGYEQYF. Full variable domain (remainder filled in from reference TRBV7-9 and TRBJ2-7): DTGVSQNPRHKITKRGQNVTFRCDPISEHNRLYWYRQTLGQGPEFLTYFQNEAQLEKSRLLSDRFSAERPKGSFSTLEIQRTEQGDSAMYLCASSLFSQLAGGYEQYFGPGTRLTVT.

There are a few counts of this clone. The chain combines TRBV2 with TRBJ1-2; no firm D call. Trimming shortened V by 9 bases and J by 4 bases, and 9 bases separated the two germline ends. The CDR3 extends over 11 amino acids. The V gene's germline CDR1 is SNHLY and CDR2 FYNNEI. The CDR3 protein is CASREVYGYTF. CDR3 bases: TGTGCCAGTCGGGAAGTCTATGGCTACACCTTC.

Sample share makes this clone medium-sized. The chain has TRBV27 and TRBJ2-7; 9 positions agree with TRBD1. Germline V gives CDR1 MNHEY, CDR2 SMNVEV (reference sequence). The trim removed 4 bases at V and 7 bases at J, leaving 5 bases unmatched. CDR3 length: 13 amino acids. The chain's CDR3 is CASSSQGAREQYF. The CDR3 nucleotides read TGTGCCAGCAGTTCACAGGGGGCCAGAGAGCAGTACTTC.

This clone has only one observation. The chain employs TRBV6-1 and TRBJ1-2, with no clear D. V was cut by 5 bases and J by 8 bases, with 18 bases left in between. This CDR3 region has 14 residues. The germline V gene encodes CDR1 MNHNS and CDR2 SASEGT. The CDR3 loop is CASSPTALAGGYTF. For the CDR3, the DNA is TGTGCCAGCAGTCCGACTGCACTGGCGGGGGGCTACACCTTC.

The chain combines TRBV18 with TRBJ2-1, with D unresolved. Trimming cost V 3 bases and J 7 bases, with 16 bases left between them. CDR1 is KGHSH, CDR2 LQKENI, per germline. The CDR3 has 15 amino acids. DNA of the CDR3: TGTGCCAGCTCACCCGCTGGTGGCGGTCCTAATGAGCAGTTCTTC. Translating it yields CASSPAGGGPNEQFF.

The chain joins TRBV7-6 to TRBJ1-1; no reliable D call. The germline V and J ends were trimmed by 1 base and 8 bases, with 11 bases remaining between them. The CDR3 has 13 residues. The germline gives CDR1 SGHVS, CDR2 FNYEAQ. The CDR3 nucleotides read TGTGCCAGCAGCTTAGGAGGGTTGCGGGAAGCTTTCTTT. It codes for CASSLGGLREAFF. Full variable domain (outside the CDR3, taken from reference TRBV7-6 and TRBJ1-1): GAGVSQSPRYKVTKRGQDVALRCDPISGHVSLYWYRQALGQGPEFLTYFNYEAQQDKSGLPNDRFSAERPEGSISTLTIQRTEQRDSAMYRCASSLGGLREAFFGQGTRLTVV.

V and J are TRBV18 and TRBJ2-1, with 7 bases fitting TRBD2. CDR1 is KGHSH and CDR2 is LQKENI in the germline V gene. The ends lost 6 bases at V and 4 bases at J; junction bases unmatched: 12. CDR3 length: 16 amino acids. CDR3 region: CASSRSGTTIYNEQFF. Here the CDR3 DNA reads TGTGCCAGCTCGCGTTCCGGGACTACCATATACAATGAGCAGTTCTTC.

This clone is a singleton in its sample. The chain joins TRBV4-1 to TRBJ2-2; TRBD2 agrees at 7 bases. In germline, CDR1 is MGHRA, CDR2 YSYEKL. V shed 0 bases, J shed 5 bases, and the junction held 3 bases outside the gene matches. The CDR3 is 15 amino acids. CDR3 sequence reads: CASSQEGGLTGELFF. In nucleotides, the CDR3 is TGCGCCAGCAGCCAAGAGGGAGGGTTGACCGGGGAGCTGTTTTTT.

V and J are TRBV7-9 and TRBJ2-7; 8 nucleotides agree with TRBD1. V shed 4 bases, J shed 6 bases, and the junction held 5 bases outside the gene matches. The CDR3 runs to 13 residues. CDR1 and CDR2 (germline): SEHNR, FQNEAQ (reference sequence). The CDR3 spells CASSSDRAAEQYF. Here the CDR3 DNA reads TGTGCCAGCAGCTCGGACAGGGCAGCCGAGCAGTACTTC.

The gene calls are TRBV27 and TRBJ1-1, with 7 bases aligning to TRBD1. Germline CDR1 reads MNHEY; CDR2 reads SMNVEV (reference sequence). The CDR3 has 16 amino acids. The V segment lost 5 bases and the J segment 1 base; nucleotides outside the gene matches: 10. CDR3 loop: CASSLGGPQGNTEAFF. The DNA for the CDR3 is TGTGCCAGCAGTCTAGGGGGCCCGCAAGGGAACACTGAAGCTTTCTTT.

The V call is TRBV30, the J call TRBJ2-7; D possibly corresponds to TRBD2 (5 bases). Germline loops: CDR1 GTSNPN, CDR2 SVGIG (reference sequence). V gave up 5 bases and J gave up 4 bases, with 12 bases separating them. This CDR3 region has 12 residues. The DNA of the CDR3 is TGTGCCTGGGGTCGGGGAGTTTACGAGCAGTACTTC. Amino acids: CAWGRGVYEQYF.

The CDR3 region has the DNA TGTGCCACTAGGGGCCAGAACACTGAAGCTTTCTTT. Its protein product is CATRGQNTEAFF. This chain connects TRBV5-4 to TRBJ1-1; the D gene is possibly TRBD1 (5 bases). Germline V gives CDR1 SGHNT, CDR2 YYREEE (reference sequence). Trimming shortened V by 9 bases and J by 1 base, and 10 bases separated the two germline ends. This CDR3 comprises 12 residues.

The chain joins TRBV5-1 to TRBJ2-1, with 14 nucleotides matching TRBD2. J lost 0 bases, V lost 4 bases, and 9 bases had no gene match. This CDR3 contains 19 residues. CDR1 is SGHRS and CDR2 is YFSETQ in the germline V gene. The CDR3 sequence: CASSPRGLAGGNSYNEQFF. The CDR3 DNA reads TGCGCCAGCAGCCCACGCGGACTAGCGGGAGGAAACTCCTACAATGAGCAGTTCTTC.

CDR3 nucleotides: TGTGCCAGCAGGACGGGACTAGAGGGCGAGCAGTACTTC. Translation: CASRTGLEGEQYF. The chain carries TRBV28 and TRBJ2-7; 8 bases map to TRBD2. The length of the CDR3 is 13 residues. J was trimmed by 6 bases and V by 6 bases; bases with no gene match: 7. Germline CDR1 reads MDHEN; CDR2 reads SYDVKM.

The rearrangement links TRBV5-6 to TRBJ2-1; D gene uncertain. The CDR3 has 13 amino acids. Trimming stripped 2 bases from V and 6 bases from J, with 9 bases between. Looked up from germline, CDR1 is SGHDT and CDR2 is YYEEEE. CDR3 protein: CASSLITANEQFF. The CDR3 DNA sequence: TGTGCCAGCAGCTTAATAACAGCCAATGAGCAGTTCTTC. Supplemented by reference TRBV5-6 and TRBJ2-1, the full variable domain reads DAGVTQSPTHLIKTRGQQVTLRCSPKSGHDTVSWYQQALGQGPQFIFQYYEEEERQRGNFPDRFSGHQFPNYSSELNVNALLLGDSALYLCASSLITANEQFFGPGTRLTVL.

The V and J genes are TRBV19 and TRBJ1-4, with 9 bases fitting TRBD1. The ends lost 6 bases at V and 8 bases at J; junction bases unmatched: 13. Germline V gene data show CDR1 as LNHDA and CDR2 as SQIVND (reference sequence). The CDR3 is 16 amino acids. The CDR3 sequence is CASSRTGAPSGEKLFF. The CDR3 DNA follows: TGTGCCAGTAGCAGGACAGGGGCCCCTTCGGGGGAAAAACTGTTTTTT.